This note documents a single T cell receptor (beta chain) sequence. This receptor's antigen is unknown. The record has no base qualities; no much larger clone is one base away. This sample is part of a study of OX40 agonist ivuxolimab in advanced cancers. At the level of the whole study: Ivuxolimab, which targeted the costimulatory receptor OX40 (CD134), was an agonistic, fully human IgG2 monoclonal antibody. Intravenous ivuxolimab was administered to patients every 2 weeks at six dose levels: 0.01, 0.1, 0.3, 1.5, 3 and 10 mg/kg. Of the approximately 50 patients in dose escalation, about 20 had hepatocellular carcinoma, some 15 had melanoma, 9 had renal cell carcinoma and 9 had head and neck cancer. A male proportion of roughly 80% and a mean age of 60 years, ranging from about 23 to 90, were recorded for the dose-escalation cohort. Prior anti-PD-1, anti-PD-L1 or anti-CTLA-4 therapy was permitted, and checkpoint inhibitors had been received by 40% to 50% of dose-escalation patients. Three dose-escalation patients achieved partial responses, one with hepatocellular carcinoma and two with cutaneous melanoma. Peripheral TCRbeta sequencing was intended to test whether TCR sequence diversity was altered and clonal T-cell expansion was caused by ivuxolimab. The paper reports the monotherapy dose-escalation portion (N ≈ 50 patients) of the phase I ivuxolimab trial. What the work shows at the level of the full study, not this receptor alone: The antigen specificity of the peripheral T cells that underwent clonal expansion was not determined. Partial responders in the 0.1-3.0 mg/kg groups had among the lowest normalized peripheral clonal expansion, especially among CD8+ T cells. Low levels of normalized T-cell clonal expansion were also shown by some nonresponding patients. At doses of 0.1 to 3.0 mg/kg, clonal expansion of both CD4+ and CD8+ blood T cells was observed from baseline to week 6. After ivuxolimab, expanded clones were on average more numerous among CD8+ T cells than among CD4+ T cells.

As encoded in the germline V gene, CDR1 is SGHRS while CDR2 is YFSETQ. From cysteine to phenylalanine, the CDR3 is 12 amino acids long. Left in the record is the CDR3 DNA by itself, 36 bases read in frame from the first base. The trial excluded patients who had a history of autoimmune disease or were on systemic immunosuppression. Peripheral blood for TCR sequencing was collected from all dose cohorts at baseline, on cycle 4 day 1, and on cycle 7 day 1. The samples were drawn from a first-in-human, open-label, multicenter phase I dose-escalation trial of ivuxolimab. Adults with locally advanced or metastatic head and neck squamous cell, hepatocellular, melanoma or renal cell carcinoma were enrolled in the trial. Before TCR sequencing, CD4+ and CD8+ T cells were separately sorted from peripheral blood. For sequencing of the TCRbeta CDR3 region, genomic DNA was extracted from the sorted cells. TCRbeta CDR3 regions were sequenced using the immunoSEQ Assay. TCRdb mirrors the immuneACCESS table, restricted to in-frame sequences. Some clones are absent from its copies; in checked studies, under half trace to an unresolved V gene, and the reason for the others is unknown. Here the sample has roughly 92,000 clones; 91% occur a single time. Roughly 9.3% of the sample is held by the ten biggest clonotypes.

This receptor was taken from an adult with an advanced solid tumor such as melanoma, head and neck, liver or kidney cancer. The material was CD4+ or CD8+ T cells sorted from blood, obtained in a trial of the OX40 agonist ivuxolimab. The chain is made from TRBV5-1 and TRBJ2-5; the D call is tentative, TRBD1 or TRBD2, as each matches 5 bases. The DNA end lines up better with TRBJ2-7; the J call may be wrong. In nucleotide form, the sequence is TGCGCCAGCCGGGACGGCCCCTACGAGCAGTACTTC. This translates into CASRDGPYEQYF.